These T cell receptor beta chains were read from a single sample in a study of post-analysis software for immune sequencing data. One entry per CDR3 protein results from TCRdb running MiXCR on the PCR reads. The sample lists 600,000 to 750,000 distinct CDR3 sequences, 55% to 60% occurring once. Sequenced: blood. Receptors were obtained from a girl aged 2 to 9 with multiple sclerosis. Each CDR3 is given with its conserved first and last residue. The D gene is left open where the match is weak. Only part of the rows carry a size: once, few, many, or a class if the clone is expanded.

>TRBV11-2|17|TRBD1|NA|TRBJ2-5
CASSLKIQGAGTETQYF
TGTGCCAGCAGCCTAAAGATTCAGGGGGCAGGGACAGAGACCCAGTACTTC
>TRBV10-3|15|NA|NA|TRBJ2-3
CAISESSGRPDTQYF
TGTGCCATCAGTGAGTCATCGGGTCGGCCAGATACGCAGTATTTT
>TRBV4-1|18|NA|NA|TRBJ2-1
CASSQDLGAGLGRDEQFF
TGCGCCAGCAGCCAAGATCTCGGGGCGGGACTGGGTCGGGATGAGCAGTTCTTC
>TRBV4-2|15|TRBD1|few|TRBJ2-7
CASSQGTGGDYEQYF
TGTGCCAGCAGCCAAGGGACAGGGGGCGATTACGAGCAGTACTTC
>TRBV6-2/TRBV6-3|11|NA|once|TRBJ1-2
CASSRRDGYTF
TGTGCCAGCAGTCGACGAGATGGCTACACCTTC
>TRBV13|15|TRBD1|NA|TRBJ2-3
CASSRGTGNTDTQYF
TGTGCCAGCAGCCGAGGGACAGGGAACACAGATACGCAGTATTTT
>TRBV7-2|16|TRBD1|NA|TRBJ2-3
CASSPPHGQGGNTQYF
TGTGCCAGCAGCCCTCCCCATGGACAGGGGGGAAATACGCAGTATTTT
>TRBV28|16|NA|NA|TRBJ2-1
CASSSENRAAADEQFF
TGTGCCAGCAGTTCCGAAAACAGAGCCGCGGCGGATGAGCAGTTCTTC
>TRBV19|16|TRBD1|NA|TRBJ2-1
CASSKGGTGNRDEQFF
TGTGCCAGTAGTAAGGGGGGGACAGGGAATCGAGATGAGCAGTTCTTC
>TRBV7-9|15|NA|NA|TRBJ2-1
CASSFPGSSYNEQFF
TGTGCCAGCAGCTTTCCAGGCAGCTCCTACAATGAGCAGTTCTTC
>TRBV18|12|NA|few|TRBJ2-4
CASSPGGSFQYF
TGTGCCAGCTCACCAGGTGGATCCTTTCAGTACTTC
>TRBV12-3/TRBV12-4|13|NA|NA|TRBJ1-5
CASSPESNQPQHF
TGTGCCAGCAGTCCAGAGAGCAATCAGCCCCAGCATTTT
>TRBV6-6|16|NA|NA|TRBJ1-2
CASSRPDGRLVYGYTF
TGTGCCAGCAGTCGGCCGGACGGTCGATTGGTCTACGGCTACACCTTC